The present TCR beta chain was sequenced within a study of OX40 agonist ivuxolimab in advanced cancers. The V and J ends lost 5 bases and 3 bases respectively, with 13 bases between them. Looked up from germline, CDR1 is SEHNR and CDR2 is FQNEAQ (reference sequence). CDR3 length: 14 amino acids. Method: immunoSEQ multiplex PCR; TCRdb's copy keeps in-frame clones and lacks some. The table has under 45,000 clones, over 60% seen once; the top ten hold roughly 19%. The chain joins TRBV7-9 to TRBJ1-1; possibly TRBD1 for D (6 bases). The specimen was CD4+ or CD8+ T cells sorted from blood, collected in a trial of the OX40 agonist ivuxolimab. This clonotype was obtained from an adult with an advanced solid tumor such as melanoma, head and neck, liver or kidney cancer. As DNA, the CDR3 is TGTGCCAGCAGCCCCAGGGGATCGGACACTGAAGCTTTCTTT. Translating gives CASSPRGSDTEAFF.